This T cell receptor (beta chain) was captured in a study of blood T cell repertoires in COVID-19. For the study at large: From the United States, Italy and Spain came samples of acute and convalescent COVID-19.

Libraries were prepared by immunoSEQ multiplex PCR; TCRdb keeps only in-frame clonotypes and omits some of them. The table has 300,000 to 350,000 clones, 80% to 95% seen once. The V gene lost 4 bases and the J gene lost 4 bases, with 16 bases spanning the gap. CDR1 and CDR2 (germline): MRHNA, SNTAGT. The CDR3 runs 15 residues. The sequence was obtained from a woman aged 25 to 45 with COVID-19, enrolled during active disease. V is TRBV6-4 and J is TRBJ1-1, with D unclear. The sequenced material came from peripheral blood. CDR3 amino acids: CASSAAAGMGTEAFF. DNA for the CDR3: TGTGCCAGCAGTGCTGCAGCGGGTATGGGCACTGAAGCTTTCTTT.